The text below deals with one TCR beta chain. Antigen: not known. This sample was taken from a study of shared clonotypes between healthy human individuals. Whole-study results and caveats: Naive CD4 clonotype sharing across four donors was approximately 5%.

The V gene's germline CDR1 is SGHTA and CDR2 FQGNSA. Trimming cost V 5 bases and J 14 bases, with 16 bases left between them. The CDR3 totals 13 residues. The genomic DNA of each subset was split evenly across several immunoSEQ plates. TCRdb's table, derived via immunoSEQ multiplex PCR, lists solely in-frame clones and lacks some. The repertoire includes over a million clones, about 75% of them detected once, and roughly 1.4% sits in the top ten. Caucasian adults residing in Nashville, Tennessee made up all the donors. The receptor comes from a man younger than 35 in good health. This chain connects TRBV7-2 to TRBJ1-6; no clear D gene. Sequencing input: memory CD4+ T cells sorted from blood. Subset defined: CD45RA-negative fraction. In nucleotides, the CDR3 is TGTGCCAGCAGCCAGAACCCCCAGAGAGCCCTCCACTTT. It specifies CASSQNPQRALHF.